This TCR beta chain was sequenced in a study of technical replicates of blood from a few donors. V was clipped by 4 bases and J by 6 bases; unmatched bases: 5. The CDR3 consists of 14 residues. CDR1 and CDR2 (germline): SGHRS, YFSETQ. TCRdb's copy holds only in-frame clones and misses some; the assay was immunoSEQ multiplex PCR. The sample has more than 65,000 clones, 92% seen once; the top ten hold approximately 0.4%. This chain connects TRBV5-1 to TRBJ2-3; 10 bases align to TRBD2. The clonotype originates from a human donor in good health. Sequencing input: T cells isolated from PBMCs. Here the CDR3 reads CASSPGTSADTQYF. The CDR3 region has the DNA TGCGCCAGCAGCCCTGGGACTAGCGCGGATACGCAGTATTTT.